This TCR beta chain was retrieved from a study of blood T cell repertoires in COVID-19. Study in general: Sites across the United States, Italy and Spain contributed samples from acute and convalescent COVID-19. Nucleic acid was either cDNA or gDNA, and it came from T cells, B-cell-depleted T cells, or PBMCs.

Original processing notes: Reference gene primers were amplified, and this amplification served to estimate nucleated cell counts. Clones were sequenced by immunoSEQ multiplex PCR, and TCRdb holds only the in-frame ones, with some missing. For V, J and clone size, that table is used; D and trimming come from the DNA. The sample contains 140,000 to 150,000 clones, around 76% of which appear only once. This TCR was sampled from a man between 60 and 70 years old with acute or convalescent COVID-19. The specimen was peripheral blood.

CDR3 amino acids: CASNRAGGDTEAFF. In DNA form, the CDR3 reads TGCGCCAGCAATCGGGCAGGGGGTGACACTGAAGCTTTCTTT. The rearrangement joins TRBV5-1 to TRBJ1-1, with TRBD1 matching over 7 bases. The ends lost 6 bases at V and 3 bases at J; junction bases unmatched: 8. The CDR3 length is 14 residues. Germline loops: CDR1 SGHRS, CDR2 YFSETQ.